The source of this TCR beta chain is a study of PD-1 blockade in mismatch repair-deficient tumors (TCRdb year 2017). Background for the entire study: Between September 2013 and September 2016, the trial enrolled about 93 consecutive patients with 11 to 12 mismatch repair-deficient cancer types, every one of whom had been previously treated and was progressing. Tumor-associated T cell clones in the peripheral blood of patients responding to PD-1 blockade were tracked using deep sequencing of TCR CDR3 regions. General findings and caveats noted by the study authors: After pembrolizumab, tumor-resident clones, which were often undetectable in blood before treatment, expanded rapidly and then contracted, generally ahead of radiologic responses.

To prepare the library, the immunoSEQ multiplex PCR assay was applied. TCRdb provides this immuneACCESS table in a form limited to in-frame rearrangements. Some clones are lacking; in checked studies, under half of them reflect an unresolved V gene, and why the rest are absent is not known. The sample includes 95,000 to 150,000 clones, with about 88% observed a single time. The top ten hold 13% of the sample. CDR1 and CDR2 are drawn from the germline V gene: SGHAT, FQNNGV. The V and J ends are trimmed by 5 bases and 2 bases, leaving 13 bases between them. From the cysteine through the phenylalanine, the CDR3 covers 14 amino acids. Only CDR3 DNA remains: 42 bases, in frame from the first base. With respect to this clone: The clone's antigen remains unknown. Qualities for individual bases were not recorded, and no much larger clone is one base off.

For every enrolled patient, mismatch repair deficiency was confirmed by either polymerase chain reaction or immunohistochemistry. TCR sequencing was carried out for three patients who responded to pembrolizumab therapy. The phase II trial prospectively tested pembrolizumab PD-1 blockade in advanced mismatch repair-deficient cancers regardless of tissue of origin. Peripheral blood T cell samples were serially collected before and at multiple times after PD-1 blockade was started. Blood sampling times were reported as weeks after the first pembrolizumab dose. The receptor was derived from an adult with mismatch repair-deficient cancer. The sequenced sample was peripheral blood, obtained 44 weeks after starting pembrolizumab. The sequence joins TRBV11-2 to TRBJ2-7, and TRBD2 may be the D gene, going by 6 matching bases. The DNA sequence is as follows: TGTGCCAGCAGCAACCGGGACTCAACCTACGAGCAGTACTTC. It translates as CASSNRDSTYEQYF.